This TCR beta chain came from a study of T cell repertoires in aging, cancer and after chemotherapy. Study-level information: Six age groups, ranging from 30 or younger to 70 or older, included the donors. Healthy donor repertoires were recorded over several months to years and showed clear clonal overlap.

Remarks on this clonotype: Its antigen remains unknown.

TCR beta rearrangements were amplified from peripheral blood genomic DNA. Points from the study as a whole: Median generation probability rose over the chemotherapy interval in each cancer cohort, suggesting rebound thymic output. Age-matched healthy donors had significantly more diverse, less clonal blood TCR repertoires than untreated cancer patients.

This CDR3 is 13 amino acids long. Between the trimmed V and J ends, which lost 1 base and 3 bases, there was a span of 7 bases. The V gene's germline CDR1 is LGHNA and CDR2 YSLEER. A mixed TRB-A/B primer pool amplified rearranged TRB by multiplex touch-down PCR. TCRdb reprocessed the multiplex PCR reads via MiXCR and lists one record per CDR3 protein. The repertoire holds about 6,300 distinct CDR3 sequences, 35% seen once, with about 39% in the top ten. The chain links TRBV4-3 to TRBJ2-7; D perhaps matches TRBD1 (6 bases). This TCR was sampled from a human donor in good health. The specimen was blood. The CDR3 coding sequence is TGCGCCAGCAGCCAAGCACAGGGCTACGAGCAGTACTTC. This translates into CASSQAQGYEQYF.